The 8 T cell receptor beta chains in this list originate from one sample, sequenced in a study of blood T cell repertoires in COVID-19 (dated by TCRdb to 2018 to 2021). The library came from the immunoSEQ multiplex PCR assay. In its TCRdb copy, this immuneACCESS table keeps in-frame sequences only and misses some clones. Where compared with another copy, unresolved V genes explain less than half of these, and the others have no known cause. The sample table contains 40,000 or so clones; only one count was recorded for 75% to 90% of them. About 10% of the sample is taken by the ten largest. The sample consisted of peripheral blood. The receptors here all came from a young man with active or convalescent COVID-19.

This chain joins TRBV19 and TRBJ1-5; no reliable D call. The ends were cut back, 3 bases at V and 0 bases at J, with 9 bases in the middle. Germline V gene lookup returns CDR1 LNHDA and CDR2 SQIVND (reference sequence). The CDR3 covers 15 residues. CDR3 sequence reads: CASSMSGHSNQPQHF. CDR3 sequence (DNA): TGTGCCAGTAGTATGTCCGGTCATAGCAATCAGCCCCAGCATTTT.

V and J are TRBV6-1 and TRBJ2-7; tentatively, D is TRBD2 (5 bases). Germline lookup yields CDR1 MNHNS and CDR2 SASEGT. V dropped 1 base and J dropped 6 bases, with 13 bases sitting between them. CDR3 length equals 14 residues. CDR3 DNA sequence: TGTGCCAGCAGTGAAGTGCGCGGGTCAAGCGAGCAGTACGTC. Encoded protein: CASSEVRGSSEQYV.

V gene TRBV11-2 combines with J gene TRBJ1-3, with TRBD1 matching over 7 bases. This CDR3 has 19 amino acids. CDR1 and CDR2 from the germline V gene are SGHAT and FQNNGV. J lost 4 bases, V lost 1 base, and 16 bases had no gene match. CDR3 residues: CASSLAYGLRQGQGNTIYF. CDR3 bases: TGTGCCAGCAGCTTAGCATATGGACTCAGACAGGGACAAGGAAACACCATATATTTT.

The chain is built from TRBV11-2 and TRBJ1-6; 8 positions agree with TRBD1. With 4 bases clipped from V and 9 bases from J, the junction kept 8 bases outside the gene matches. The CDR3 has 15 amino acids. The V gene's germline CDR1 is SGHAT and CDR2 FQNNGV. Here the CDR3 DNA reads TGTGCCAGCAGCTATACCGGGACAGGTGGTTCACCCCTCCACTTT. It is translated as CASSYTGTGGSPLHF. Combining the CDR3 with reference TRBV11-2 and TRBJ1-6 gives the whole variable domain EAGVAQSPRYKIIEKRQSVAFWCNPISGHATLYWYQQILGQGPKLLIQFQNNGVVDDSQLPKDRFSAERLKGVDSTLKIQPAKLEDSAVYLCASSYTGTGGSPLHFGNGTRLTVT.

The sample holds one count of this clone. V and J are TRBV12-3 or TRBV12-4 and TRBJ2-5; D unclear. The CDR3 sequence is 12 residues long. Trimming shortened V by 2 bases and J by 5 bases, and 6 bases separated the two germline ends. The CDR3: CASSLFAETQYF. In DNA form, the CDR3 reads TGTGCCAGCAGTTTATTTGCGGAGACCCAGTACTTC.

V usage is TRBV2 and J usage is TRBJ1-2, with TRBD1 matching over 8 bases. CDR3 size: 15 residues. V trimming: 8 bases; J trimming: 2 bases; junction bases outside the gene matches: 10. CDR1 is SNHLY and CDR2 is FYNNEI in the germline V gene. The CDR3: CASRLGQGTNYGYTF. The CDR3 nucleotides read TGTGCCAGCCGCCTTGGACAGGGTACAAACTATGGCTACACCTTC.

The table lists this clone with a few counts. The rearrangement links TRBV18 to TRBJ2-2; TRBD2 is a possible D gene (5 bases). The CDR3 is 18 residues long. Deletions cut 0 bases from V and 3 bases from J, with 17 bases between. Germline lookup yields CDR1 KGHSH and CDR2 LQKENI. The CDR3 region is CASSPPSFSVRYTGELFF. The CDR3 bases are TGTGCCAGCTCACCACCGTCATTTAGCGTCAGATACACCGGGGAGCTGTTTTTT.

The genes are TRBV6-4 and TRBJ2-7, with 7 bases fitting TRBD1. The V gene end was trimmed by 4 bases and the J gene end by 2 bases; junction bases not matched to a gene: 11. CDR1 and CDR2 (germline): MRHNA, SNTAGT. This CDR3 contains 16 residues. DNA for the CDR3: TGTGCCAGCAGTGCCCCAAAGGGACAGCTTGCCTACGAGCAGTACTTC. Translation gives CASSAPKGQLAYEQYF.